The next 28 T cell receptor beta chains were all read from a single sample in a study of blood T cells in healthy people across ages. It was with a sample-barcoded 5' primer and a J-beta primer mix that a second PCR of roughly 7 to 12 cycles was run. A single record per CDR3 protein comes from TCRdb applying MiXCR to the 5' RACE reads. Found here are about 640,000 distinct CDR3 sequences, approximately 30% of them singletons; the top ten hold approximately 15%. The specimen was blood. These receptors originate from an elderly woman in good health.

This clonotype was counted between two and nine times. The chain combines TRBV5-5 with TRBJ1-2; D is unclear. Trimming pared 0 bases from V and 4 bases from J, leaving 13 bases between. This CDR3 is built from 15 residues. The germline gives CDR1 SGHKS, CDR2 YYEKEE (reference sequence). CDR3 region: CASSLETAFRYGYTF. The CDR3 bases are TGTGCCAGCAGCTTGGAGACGGCCTTCCGCTATGGCTACACCTTC. The whole variable domain, filled in from reference TRBV5-5 and TRBJ1-2, reads DAGVTQSPTHLIKTRGQQVTLRCSPISGHKSVSWYQQVLGQGPQFIFQYYEKEERGRGNFPDRFSARQFPNYSSELNVNALLLGDSALYLCASSLETAFRYGYTFGSGTRLTVV.

This clonotype came up a few times. A much larger clone is a single base away; this may be a read error. The V call is TRBV27, the J call TRBJ2-3; 8 bases fit TRBD1. The germline CDR1 and CDR2 sequences are MNHEY and SMNVEV (reference sequence). V dropped 4 bases and J dropped 8; count of bases not matched to a gene: 8. CDR3 size: 14 residues. Here the CDR3 DNA reads TGTGCCAGCAGTTGTCGGGACAGGCGTATTACGCAGTATTTT. It codes for CASSCRDRRITQYF.

This clonotype appeared a few times. At one of its ends the junction is not consistent with the germline gene, which may arise from a read error. This chain uses TRBV6-5 with TRBJ2-1; no clear D. The CDR3 loop spans 15 amino acids. CDR1 is MNHEY and CDR2 is SVGAGI in the germline V gene. The CDR3 is CASRRTPSSYDEQFF. CDR3 sequence (DNA): TGTGCCAGCAGGAGGACGCCCAGCTCCTACGATGAGCAGTTCTTC.

This clonotype was seen only a few times. The DNA of the CDR3 is TGTGCCAGCAGACCCAGGGTGACCGGGGAGCTGTTTTTT. Protein: CASRPRVTGELFF. This rearrangement joins TRBV6-1 to TRBJ2-2; D possibly corresponds to TRBD1 (5 bases). V was clipped by 6 bases and J by 5 bases, with 10 bases between them. The germline CDR1 and CDR2 sequences are MNHNS and SASEGT. CDR3 length equals 13 residues.

This clonotype occurred many times. A much larger clonotype is one base distant, so this may be a read error. The rearrangement links TRBV4-1 to TRBJ2-1; TRBD2 is a possible D gene (7 bases). Germline V gene data show CDR1 as MGHRA and CDR2 as YSYEKL. Trimming shortened V by 4 bases and J by 8 bases, and 18 bases separated the two germline ends. The CDR3 length is 15 residues. CDR3 sequence reads: CASSRTEGGRDEQFF. The CDR3 nucleotides read TGCGCCAGCAGCCGGACTGAGGGGGGGCGTGATGAGCAGTTCTTC.

This clonotype was observed many times. CDR3 bases: TGTGCCACCAGTGATTTTGGGGTCCAGTACTTC. Its protein product is CATSDFGVQYF. V and J are TRBV24-1 and TRBJ2-5; D is unresolved. Germline CDR1 reads KGHDR; CDR2 reads SFDVKD. V lost 1 base and J lost 10, with 6 bases in between. This CDR3 is built from 11 residues.

V is TRBV18 and J is TRBJ1-5; 9 bases are a match to TRBD1. Germline-derived CDR1 and CDR2 are KGHSH and LQKENI. V was clipped by 4 bases and J by 0 bases; unmatched bases: 7. The CDR3 is made up of 17 amino acids. CDR3 residues: CASSLSTGGNSNQPQHF. The CDR3 DNA sequence: TGTGCCAGCTCACTCTCGACAGGGGGTAATAGCAATCAGCCCCAGCATTTT.

There are many counts of this clonotype. The chain employs TRBV10-3 and TRBJ2-7; TRBD1 aligns across 9 bases. The CDR3 runs to 14 residues. Germline CDR1 is ENHRY and CDR2 is SYGVKD. Germline trimming cut 2 bases from V and 4 bases from J; bases unmatched to any gene: 3. The CDR3 spells CAISEGDRVYEQYF. The CDR3 DNA reads TGTGCCATCAGTGAGGGGGACAGGGTATACGAGCAGTACTTC.

This clonotype appeared many times. The genes are TRBV20-1 and TRBJ2-5; no reliable D call. Germline V gives CDR1 DFQATT, CDR2 SNEGSKA (reference sequence). This CDR3 contains 13 residues. Between the trimmed V and J ends, which lost 6 bases and 2 bases, there was a span of 13 bases. The CDR3 spells CSARAGYQETQYF. The CDR3 region has the DNA TGCAGTGCCCGGGCCGGATATCAAGAGACCCAGTACTTC.

A few counts support this clonotype. The rearrangement uses TRBV7-2 and TRBJ2-7; unclear D gene. Germline V gives CDR1 SGHTA, CDR2 FQGNSA. There are 12 residues in the CDR3. The V gene lost 0 bases and the J gene lost 10 bases, with 10 bases spanning the gap. This CDR3 reads CASSLALESQYF. The CDR3 nucleotides read TGTGCCAGCAGCTTAGCGCTGGAGTCCCAGTACTTC.

This clonotype was seen at least ten times. The gene calls are TRBV28 and TRBJ2-7; D uncertain. Germline CDR1 MDHEN, CDR2 SYDVKM. The CDR3 consists of 12 residues. V was pared by 3 bases and J by 6 bases, with 9 bases between. CDR3 nucleotide sequence: TGTGCCAGCAGTTTGCAATTAGGCGAGCAGTACTTC. The encoded protein is CASSLQLGEQYF.

The chain has TRBV5-8 and TRBJ1-1; D possibly corresponds to TRBD1 (5 bases). This CDR3 contains 14 residues. Trimming stripped 1 base from V and 7 bases from J, with 14 bases between. From germline, CDR1 is SGHTS and CDR2 YDEGEE. The CDR3 loop reads CASSLRGGSSEAFF. The CDR3 bases are TGTGCCAGCAGCTTGCGGGGGGGGTCGAGTGAAGCTTTCTTT.

This clonotype was detected many times. The V gene is TRBV11-1, the J gene TRBJ1-2, with D perhaps TRBD1 (6 bases). Trimming cost V 4 bases and J 3 bases, with 9 bases left between them. The germline gives CDR1 SGHAT, CDR2 FQDESV (reference sequence). The CDR3 covers 13 residues. This CDR3 is CASSYTGYYGYTF. The CDR3 DNA follows: TGTGCCAGCAGCTACACAGGGTACTATGGCTACACCTTC.

The chain recombines TRBV20-1 with TRBJ2-1; 7 bases are a match to TRBD2. This CDR3 contains 14 residues. Germline loops: CDR1 DFQATT, CDR2 SNEGSKA (reference sequence). V dropped 1 base and J dropped 4; count of bases not matched to a gene: 4. The CDR3 here is CSARGTSEYNEQFF. The DNA for the CDR3 is TGCAGTGCTAGAGGCACTAGCGAATACAATGAGCAGTTCTTC.

This clonotype showed up just once. At one end the junction does not follow the germline gene, possibly because of a read error. The chain employs TRBV5-6 and TRBJ1-6, with 7 bases aligning to TRBD1. Per the germline V gene, CDR1 is SGHDT and CDR2 is YYEEEE. The CDR3 has 18 residues. CDR3 nucleotide sequence: TGTGCCAGCAGCTTGGTGGCAGGGGACAGCTCCTATAATTCACCCCTCCGCTTT. The encoded protein is CASSLVAGDSSYNSPLRF.

This clonotype was picked up many times. The J gene is TRBJ2-5, the V gene TRBV2; 7 bases line up with TRBD2. The J segment lost 13 bases and the V segment lost 0 bases, leaving 8 bases of the junction unmatched. CDR3 length equals 13 residues. Germline-derived CDR1 and CDR2 are SNHLY and FYNNEI. CDR3 amino acids: CASSEAIGRAPYF. DNA for the CDR3: TGTGCCAGCAGTGAAGCAATTGGGAGGGCGCCGTACTTC.

This clonotype was picked up many times. The J gene is TRBJ2-1, the V gene TRBV6-5, with 8 positions matching TRBD2. CDR3 length: 14 residues. V lost 8 bases to trimming and J lost 5 bases; unmatched junction nucleotides: 8. Germline V gives CDR1 MNHEY, CDR2 SVGAGI. The CDR3 protein is CASRRGGKDNEQFF. CDR3 sequence (DNA): TGTGCCAGCCGACGGGGGGGCAAAGACAATGAGCAGTTCTTC.

A note on this clonotype: A clone one base away is much larger, so this may be a read error. Since the CDR3 does not end with the conserved phenylalanine or tryptophan, this likely comes from a read error. The genes are TRBV30 and TRBJ1-1, with D hard to call. Germline V gives CDR1 GTSNPN, CDR2 SVGIG (reference sequence). Trimming removed 7 bases at V and 1 base at J, with 10 bases between. CDR3 size: 12 residues. The CDR3 DNA sequence: TGTGCCTCAGAGTCGCAGAACACTGAAGCTTTCTGT. Protein sequence: CASESQNTEAFC.

The chain couples TRBV7-2 to TRBJ2-4; 8 positions agree with TRBD1. Germline trimming cut 0 bases from V and 8 bases from J; bases unmatched to any gene: 6. CDR1 is SGHTA and CDR2 is FQGNSA in the germline V gene. This CDR3 is built from 15 residues. Here the CDR3 reads CASSLAGQGADIQYF. CDR3 DNA sequence: TGTGCCAGCAGCTTAGCTGGCCAGGGGGCTGACATTCAGTACTTC.

At least ten counts were recorded for this clonotype. The chain links TRBV12-3 or TRBV12-4 to TRBJ1-2, with D perhaps matching TRBD1 (5 bases). V lost 7 bases and J lost 5, with 14 bases in between. The CDR3 runs 13 residues. DNA for the CDR3: TGTGCCAGCAAGGGGAGGGCTGTTTATGGCTACACCTTC. Translating gives CASKGRAVYGYTF.

In its sample, this clonotype was seen a few times. The chain employs TRBV7-2 and TRBJ2-4; D not resolved. Germline V CDR1 and CDR2: SGHTA, FQGNSA. Trimming removed 4 bases at V and 0 bases at J, with 7 bases between. The CDR3 is 14 amino acids. The CDR3: CASSWALAKNIQYF. DNA for the CDR3: TGTGCCAGCAGCTGGGCCTTAGCCAAAAACATTCAGTACTTC.

This clonotype came up a few times. This chain joins TRBV6-1 and TRBJ2-6; 8 nucleotides line up with TRBD2. CDR1 and CDR2 (germline): MNHNS, SASEGT. The CDR3 consists of 19 residues. V lost 4 bases and J lost 1; bases outside the gene matches: 12. CDR3 nucleotide sequence: TGTGCCAGCAGTGGCGGGGGGCGCTTCTCGGGGTCTGGGGCCAACGTCCTGACTTTC. Its translation is CASSGGGRFSGSGANVLTF.

This clonotype was seen ten or more times. The chain has TRBV29-1 and TRBJ2-7; 9 bases are a match to TRBD1. The germline V gene encodes CDR1 SQVTM and CDR2 ANQGSEA. The CDR3 totals 13 residues. V was pared by 7 bases and J by 3 bases, with 7 bases of the junction left unmatched. In DNA, the CDR3 is TGCAGCGCCGAACAGGGGGCGGGCTACGAGCAGTACTTC. As protein: CSAEQGAGYEQYF.

The chain combines TRBV6-6 with TRBJ2-7; D is possibly TRBD1 (6 bases). The CDR3 has 16 amino acids. V was clipped by 0 bases and J by 6 bases, with 18 bases between them. The germline gives CDR1 MNHNY, CDR2 SVGAGI (reference sequence). This CDR3 reads CASSYSRGLLPIEQYF. The DNA of the CDR3 is TGTGCCAGCAGTTACTCCAGGGGCCTACTGCCAATCGAGCAGTACTTC.

About this clonotype: A read error may explain this, as a much larger clone is one base away. V is TRBV28 and J is TRBJ1-4, with 8 positions matching TRBD1. This CDR3 has 16 residues. Germline assignment: CDR1 MDHEN and CDR2 SYDVKM. Trimming at V came to 5 bases and at J to 3 bases, leaving 8 bases not matched to a gene. The CDR3 sequence: CASSPWTGRSNEKLFF. CDR3 bases: TGTGCCAGCAGTCCCTGGACAGGGAGATCTAATGAAAAACTGTTTTTT.

This clonotype was counted at least ten times. This chain uses TRBV6-5 with TRBJ2-3; 7 bases are a match to TRBD2. Germline-derived CDR1 and CDR2 are MNHEY and SVGAGI. The CDR3 totals 14 residues. V lost 6 bases and J lost 6; bases outside the gene matches: 9. The CDR3 loop reads CASRGLVSIDTQYF. As DNA, the CDR3 is TGTGCCAGCAGAGGACTAGTCTCTATCGATACGCAGTATTTT.

V usage is TRBV20-1 and J usage is TRBJ1-4; a possible D gene is TRBD1 (6 bases). Germline V CDR1 and CDR2: DFQATT, SNEGSKA (reference sequence). The CDR3 loop spans 14 amino acids. Trimming stripped 3 bases from V and 3 bases from J, with 11 bases between. CDR3 sequence: CSARQDRSNEKLFF. The CDR3 DNA sequence: TGCAGTGCTAGGCAAGACAGGTCTAATGAAAAACTGTTTTTT.

The count of this clonotype is one. A single base separates this from a much larger clone, so it may be a read error. This chain uses TRBV20-1 with TRBJ2-1; D is possibly TRBD2 (6 bases). TRBJ2-7 matches the DNA end more closely, so the J call is doubtful. In germline, CDR1 is DFQATT, CDR2 SNEGSKA (reference sequence). CDR3 size: 16 residues. CDR3 sequence reads: CSARDGGLNPYNEQYF. CDR3 DNA sequence: TGCAGTGCTAGAGATGGGGGGTTAAATCCCTACAATGAGCAGTACTTC.